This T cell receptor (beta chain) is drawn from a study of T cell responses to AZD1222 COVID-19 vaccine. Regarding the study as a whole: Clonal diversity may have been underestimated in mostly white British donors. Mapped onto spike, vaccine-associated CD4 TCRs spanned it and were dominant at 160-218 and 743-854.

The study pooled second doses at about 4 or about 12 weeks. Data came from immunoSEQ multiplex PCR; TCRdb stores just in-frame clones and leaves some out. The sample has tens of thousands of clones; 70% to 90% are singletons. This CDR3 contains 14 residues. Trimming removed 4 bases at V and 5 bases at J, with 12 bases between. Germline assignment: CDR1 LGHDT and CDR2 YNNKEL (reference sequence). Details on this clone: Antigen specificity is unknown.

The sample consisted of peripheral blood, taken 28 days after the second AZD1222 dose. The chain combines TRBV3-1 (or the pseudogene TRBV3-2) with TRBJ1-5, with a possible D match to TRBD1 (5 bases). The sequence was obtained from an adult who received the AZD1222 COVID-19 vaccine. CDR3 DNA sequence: TGTGCCAGCAGCCTAGGGACGCTCCATCAGCCCCAGCATTTT. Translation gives CASSLGTLHQPQHF.